Listed below are T cell receptor beta chains from one sample, sequenced in a study of Graves' ophthalmopathy and Graves' hyperthyroidism. One entry per CDR3 protein results from TCRdb running MiXCR on the multiplex PCR reads. The sample has hundreds of thousands of distinct CDR3 sequences, over 15% seen once. Sequenced sample: peripheral blood. The receptors here all came from a woman in her late teens or twenties with stable Graves' hyperthyroidism. The CDR3 runs from the conserved cysteine through the conserved F or W. The D gene is left open where the match is weak. The size field is filled for only some rows; it gives once, few, many or a size class.

many,14,TRBV6-2/TRBV6-3,TRBD1,TRBJ1-5,CASRHGQGGQPQHF,TGTGCCAGCAGACATGGACAGGGAGGTCAGCCCCAGCATTTT
many,16,TRBV25-1,TRBD1,TRBJ1-1,CASSGPGQTTNTEAFF,TGTGCCAGCAGTGGCCCGGGACAGACTACGAACACTGAAGCTTTCTTT
few,16,TRBV4-2,TRBD1,TRBJ2-7,CASSPPYAGTGGEQYF,TGTGCCAGCAGCCCTCCTTACGCCGGGACAGGGGGCGAGCAGTACTTC
many,14,TRBV5-1,TRBD2,TRBJ2-5,CASSLGTSRETQYF,TGCGCCAGCAGCCTCGGGACTAGCAGAGAGACCCAGTACTTC
-,13,TRBV3-1,-,TRBJ1-1,CASSQEPGSEAFF,TGTGCCAGCAGCCAAGAGCCAGGCTCTGAAGCTTTCTTT
many,14,TRBV13,-,TRBJ2-5,CASSLGTVGETQYF,TGTGCCAGCAGCTTAGGGACAGTCGGAGAGACCCAGTACTTC
many,15,TRBV5-4,-,TRBJ2-2,CASKGGLANTGELFF,TGTGCCAGCAAAGGGGGGCTAGCGAACACCGGGGAGCTGTTTTTT
many,15,TRBV12-3/TRBV12-4,TRBD1,TRBJ2-5,CASSPNRGHKETQYF,TGTGCCAGCAGTCCCAACAGGGGGCACAAGGAGACCCAGTACTTC
many,14,TRBV6-1,TRBD1,TRBJ1-1,CASSEIRGQGEAFF,TGTGCCAGCAGTGAAATCAGGGGGCAGGGTGAAGCTTTCTTT
-,17,TRBV7-8,TRBD2,TRBJ2-2,CASSLGASGVSTGELFF,TGTGCCAGCAGCTTAGGGGCTAGCGGGGTGAGCACCGGGGAGCTGTTTTTT
few,18,TRBV6-2/TRBV6-3,TRBD1,TRBJ2-4,CASSYGTGQVLAKNIQYF,TGTGCCAGCAGTTACGGGACAGGGCAAGTTCTAGCCAAAAACATTCAGTACTTC
many,15,TRBV28,-,TRBJ1-6,CASSSSFRGSSPLHF,TGTGCCAGCAGTTCCTCTTTCAGGGGAAGTTCACCCCTCCACTTT
-,19,TRBV7-2,-,TRBJ1-5,CASSLARPWEGGFGQPQHF,TGTGCCAGCAGCTTAGCTCGCCCTTGGGAGGGGGGCTTTGGTCAGCCCCAGCATTTT
many,15,TRBV6-1,TRBD1,TRBJ1-6,CASRPGQGPNSPLHF,TGTGCCAGCAGACCGGGACAGGGGCCCAATTCACCCCTCCACTTT
many,14,TRBV6-2/TRBV6-3,-,TRBJ2-4,CASRDGLAKNIQYF,TGTGCCAGCAGGGACGGCTTAGCCAAAAACATTCAGTACTTC
few,15,TRBV7-9,-,TRBJ1-5,CASSLGSSAHQPQHF,TGTGCCAGCAGCTTAGGGTCCTCAGCCCATCAGCCCCAGCATTTT
-,14,TRBV28,TRBD1,TRBJ2-7,CASSPRDRLAEQYF,TGTGCCAGCAGCCCCCGGGACAGATTGGCCGAGCAGTACTTC
many,14,TRBV4-1,-,TRBJ1-1,CASSQIRDNTEAFF,TGCGCCAGCAGCCAAATCAGGGATAACACTGAAGCTTTCTTT
many,17,TRBV19,-,TRBJ1-5,CASSTAGRRPINQPQHF,TGTGCCAGTAGTACGGCGGGGCGGCGTCCAATCAATCAGCCCCAGCATTTT
many,19,TRBV7-3,-,TRBJ1-1,CASSLSQGSVYGANTEAFF,TGTGCCAGCAGCTTAAGTCAGGGATCGGTCTATGGGGCGAACACTGAAGCTTTCTTT
few,13,TRBV6-1,-,TRBJ1-1,CASSIAPNTEAFF,TGTGCCAGCAGTATAGCACCGAACACTGAAGCTTTCTTT
many,14,TRBV6-1,-,TRBJ2-7,CASSEPSWGYEQYF,TGTGCCAGCAGTGAACCATCCTGGGGCTACGAGCAGTACTTC
many,14,TRBV7-2,TRBD2,TRBJ2-2,CASSRGGWTGELFF,TGTGCCAGCAGCCGGGGGGGCTGGACCGGGGAGCTGTTTTTT
many,18,TRBV12-3/TRBV12-4,-,TRBJ2-4,CASSLVGQPPSRENIQYF,TGTGCCAGCAGTTTAGTAGGGCAGCCTCCCTCCCGAGAAAACATTCAGTACTTC
many,15,TRBV12-3/TRBV12-4,TRBD1,TRBJ1-3,CASSPGQLSGNTIYF,TGTGCCAGCAGCCCGGGACAGTTATCTGGAAACACCATATATTTT
many,12,TRBV6-4,-,TRBJ1-2,CASSDGDYGYTF,TGTGCCAGCAGTGACGGGGACTATGGCTACACCTTC
-,13,TRBV7-2,-,TRBJ1-2,CASSFEKVQGYTF,TGTGCCAGCAGCTTCGAAAAAGTGCAGGGCTACACCTTC
many,13,TRBV12-3/TRBV12-4,-,TRBJ2-5,CASSTSGQETQYF,TGTGCCAGCAGTACAAGCGGACAAGAGACCCAGTACTTC
few,15,TRBV4-1,-,TRBJ1-3,CASPKEGGTGNTIYF,TGCGCCAGCCCCAAAGAGGGGGGTACTGGAAACACCATATATTTT
many,13,TRBV7-2,TRBD1,TRBJ1-6,CASSLRGGQGLGF,TGTGCCAGCAGCTTACGAGGAGGACAGGGGTTAGGGTTT
many,14,TRBV12-3/TRBV12-4,TRBD1,TRBJ2-7,CASSFGSGGYEQYF,TGTGCCAGCAGTTTTGGATCAGGGGGCTACGAGCAGTACTTC
many,14,TRBV12-5,TRBD2,TRBJ2-7,CASGSSGGPYEQYF,TGTGCTAGTGGTTCTAGCGGGGGGCCCTACGAGCAGTACTTC
few,15,TRBV6-5,TRBD2,TRBJ2-2,CASSSAGGWTGELFF,TGTGCCAGCAGTTCAGCGGGGGGGTGGACCGGGGAGCTGTTTTTT